Listed here are 24 T cell receptor beta chains from one sample, sequenced in a study of T-cell reconstitution after alpha-beta-depleted transplantation in children. It was with unique molecular identifiers that the TCRbeta library was prepared. From the PCR reads, TCRdb called clonotypes with MiXCR, one entry per CDR3 protein. Found here are fewer than 120,000 distinct CDR3 sequences, about a tenth of them singletons; the top ten hold about 8.8%. The starting material was PBMCs from the stem cell graft donor, obtained from the stem cell graft. These receptors all stem from a human donor who donated a stem cell graft to a child with acute lymphoblastic leukemia.

This clonotype has at least ten counts. The chain employs TRBV20-1 and TRBJ1-5, with TRBD1 matching over 10 bases. Germline V gene sequence: CDR1 DFQATT, CDR2 SNEGSKA (reference sequence). The CDR3 length is 15 residues. V trimming: 1 base; J trimming: 5 bases; junction bases outside the gene matches: 5. This CDR3 reads CSARAPGQGYQPQHF. The DNA of the CDR3 is TGCAGTGCTAGAGCCCCGGGACAGGGGTATCAGCCCCAGCATTTT.

This clonotype was found many times. V gene TRBV6-2 or TRBV6-3 combines with J gene TRBJ2-4; no firm D call. This CDR3 spans 11 amino acids. The V end was cut by 9 bases, the J end by 2 bases, with 5 bases between. CDR1 is MNHEY, CDR2 SVGEGT, per germline. The CDR3 here is CASMTKNIQYF. In DNA form, the CDR3 reads TGTGCCAGTATGACCAAAAACATTCAGTACTTC.

This chain joins TRBV18 and TRBJ2-7, with 9 bases aligning to TRBD2. The CDR3 runs 16 residues. CDR1 is KGHSH, CDR2 LQKENI, per germline. After removal of 2 bases from V and 6 bases from J, the junction contained 11 bases not matched to a gene. The CDR3 loop reads CASSPRASGITSEQYF. The CDR3 DNA follows: TGTGCCAGCTCACCAAGGGCTAGCGGGATTACCTCCGAGCAGTACTTC. Variable domain in full (rest from reference TRBV18 and TRBJ2-7): NAGVMQNPRHLVRRRGQEARLRCSPMKGHSHVYWYRQLPEEGLKFMVYLQKENIIDESGMPKERFSAEFPKEGPSILRIQQVVRGDSAAYFCASSPRASGITSEQYFGPGTRLTVT.

This clonotype was observed many times. The DNA of the CDR3 is TGTGCCATCAAAGATAGTCCTGGGGACACAGATACGCAGTATTTT. Amino acid sequence: CAIKDSPGDTDTQYF. V and J are TRBV10-3 and TRBJ2-3; D unclear. V was clipped by 7 bases and J by 2 bases, with 16 bases between them. CDR1 and CDR2 (germline): ENHRY, SYGVKD. The CDR3 is made up of 15 amino acids.

This clonotype was detected ten times or more. The rearrangement uses TRBV10-3 and TRBJ2-5, with D unresolved. The CDR3 is 14 residues long. The germline V gene has CDR1 ENHRY and CDR2 SYGVKD. The V and J ends lost 5 bases and 1 base respectively, with 11 bases between them. For the CDR3, the DNA is TGTGCCATCAGTCCCCGGGCAGTCCAAGAGACCCAGTACTTC. Its protein product is CAISPRAVQETQYF.

The chain uses TRBV19 and TRBJ1-1; no definite D call. CDR3 length: 13 residues. Looked up from germline, CDR1 is LNHDA and CDR2 is SQIVND (reference sequence). V was trimmed by 3 bases and J by 2 bases, leaving 7 bases between them. CDR3 sequence reads: CASSMVGNTEAFF. CDR3 nucleotide sequence: TGTGCCAGTAGTATGGTCGGAAACACTGAAGCTTTCTTT.

This clonotype was found many times. The chain uses TRBV10-3 and TRBJ2-7, with D possibly TRBD2 on 5 matching bases. The V and J ends lost 0 bases and 3 bases respectively, with 12 bases between them. Germline V gene lookup returns CDR1 ENHRY and CDR2 SYGVKD. This CDR3 has 15 residues. The CDR3 here is CAISESNDYLYEQYF. CDR3 coding DNA: TGTGCCATCAGTGAGTCGAATGACTACCTCTACGAGCAGTACTTC.

The chain joins TRBV6-6 to TRBJ2-1; TRBD2 aligns across 8 bases. This CDR3 comprises 11 residues. Germline values: CDR1 MNHNY, CDR2 SVGAGI (reference sequence). Trimming cost V 10 bases and J 12 bases; bases outside gene matches: 8. Here the CDR3 DNA reads TGTGCCACCTCAGCGGGACTAGGGCAGTTCTTC. Translating it yields CATSAGLGQFF.

The table lists this clonotype with many counts. This chain connects TRBV7-8 to TRBJ1-5, with a weak D call TRBD1 (5 bases). CDR1 and CDR2 from the germline V gene are SGHVS and FQNEAQ. V lost 1 base and J 16 bases, leaving 20 bases between the germline ends. CDR3 length: 14 residues. DNA for the CDR3: TGTGCCAGCAGCTTAGATCTGGGAATGGGGCCCCGACATTTT. Protein product: CASSLDLGMGPRHF.

This clonotype came up a few times. The V gene is TRBV3-1, the J gene TRBJ1-6; D may be TRBD1 (5 bases). Per germline, CDR1 LGHDT and CDR2 YNNKEL (reference sequence). This CDR3 spans 14 amino acids. With 4 bases removed from V and 4 bases from J, the gap between germline ends came to 8 bases. CDR3 region: CASSPGRYNSPLHF. DNA for the CDR3: TGTGCCAGCAGCCCGGGACGGTATAATTCACCCCTCCACTTT.

At least ten counts were recorded for this clonotype. The rearrangement links TRBV5-1 to TRBJ2-1; 7 nucleotides agree with TRBD2. The V gene's germline CDR1 is SGHRS and CDR2 YFSETQ. The junction had 2 bases not matched to a gene; V was cut back by 1 base and J by 7 bases. The CDR3 runs 13 residues. The CDR3 DNA sequence: TGCGCCAGCAGCTTGCCCGGGGGGAATGAGCAGTTCTTC. Its translation: CASSLPGGNEQFF.

This clonotype occurred many times. This chain uses TRBV18 with TRBJ1-2; no definite D call. Trimming stripped 1 base from V and 0 bases from J, with 6 bases between. There are 14 residues in the CDR3. Germline V gives CDR1 KGHSH, CDR2 LQKENI. As DNA, the CDR3 is TGTGCCAGCTCACCACAATCGGCTAACTATGGCTACACCTTC. Protein product: CASSPQSANYGYTF.

In this sample, this clonotype turned up many times. The chain employs TRBV7-9 and TRBJ2-1; D may be TRBD1 (5 bases). V dropped 1 base and J dropped 7 bases, with 11 bases sitting between them. Germline-derived CDR1 and CDR2 are SEHNR and FQNEAQ (reference sequence). The CDR3 extends over 14 amino acids. CDR3 sequence (DNA): TGTGCCAGCAGCTTAGATCCAGGGCGGAATGAGCAGTTCTTC. Translating gives CASSLDPGRNEQFF.

Many counts were recorded for this clonotype. The rearrangement joins TRBV12-3 or TRBV12-4 to TRBJ2-5, with a tentative D call TRBD2 (6 bases). The CDR3 spans 15 residues. V was clipped by 7 bases and J by 2 bases, with 17 bases between them. CDR3 amino acids: CASTRGSGQQETQYF. CDR3 bases: TGTGCCAGCACCCGGGGGAGCGGACAACAAGAGACCCAGTACTTC.

Ten or more counts support this clonotype. The rearrangement uses TRBV5-1 and TRBJ2-1, with 14 bases that match TRBD2. This CDR3 spans 17 amino acids. V dropped 2 bases and J dropped 9; count of bases not matched to a gene: 10. Germline lookup yields CDR1 SGHRS and CDR2 YFSETQ. CDR3 protein: CASSLLPGTSGSTEQFF. CDR3 DNA: TGCGCCAGCAGCTTACTTCCCGGGACTAGCGGGAGCACTGAGCAGTTCTTC.

This clonotype has ten or more counts. V and J are TRBV5-5 and TRBJ1-1; no clear D. CDR3 length: 16 amino acids. Trimming stripped 2 bases from V and 0 bases from J, with 14 bases between. CDR1 is SGHKS and CDR2 is YYEKEE in the germline V gene (reference sequence). CDR3 amino acids: CASSFIGSGMNTEAFF. The CDR3 region has the DNA TGTGCCAGCAGCTTTATCGGTAGTGGGATGAACACTGAAGCTTTCTTT.

At least ten counts were recorded for this clonotype. This sequence joins TRBV9 and TRBJ1-6, with D unresolved. V was cut by 0 bases and J by 8 bases, with 6 bases left in between. The CDR3 is made up of 13 amino acids. CDR1 is SGDLS, CDR2 YYNGEE, per germline. CDR3 in amino acids: CASSVGRDSPLHF. The DNA for the CDR3 is TGTGCCAGCAGCGTAGGGAGGGATTCACCCCTCCACTTT.

This clonotype was picked up many times. J is TRBJ2-1 and V is TRBV11-3; D uncertain. The CDR3 runs to 15 residues. Germline loops: CDR1 SGHNT, CDR2 YENEEA. The V end lost 2 bases, the J end lost 4 bases, and 12 bases lay between the germline ends. CDR3 in DNA: TGTGCCAGCAGCTTAACCCCTTATGGATACAATGAGCAGTTCTTC. This gives the protein CASSLTPYGYNEQFF.

There are many counts of this clonotype. In nucleotides, the CDR3 is TGTGCCAGCAGCGTAAGGACTAGGACAGATACGCAGTATTTT. This gives the protein CASSVRTRTDTQYF. The J gene is TRBJ2-3, the V gene TRBV9; 7 nucleotides agree with TRBD2. CDR1 SGDLS and CDR2 YYNGEE come from the germline V gene. The CDR3 loop spans 14 amino acids. Trimming cost V 1 base and J 3 bases; bases outside gene matches: 2.

This clonotype was observed many times. The V call is TRBV10-3, the J call TRBJ1-4; D gene ambiguous. The germline V gene encodes CDR1 ENHRY and CDR2 SYGVKD. V dropped 3 bases and J dropped 6 bases, with 5 bases sitting between them. The CDR3 runs 12 residues. The CDR3 is CAISEGDEKLFF. CDR3 nucleotide sequence: TGTGCCATCAGTGAAGGAGATGAAAAACTGTTTTTT.

This clonotype was found many times. One end of the junction varies from germline; a read error may be responsible. This sequence joins TRBV4-1 and TRBJ1-1; TRBD1 aligns across 8 bases. The CDR3 has 14 amino acids. Germline V gene sequence: CDR1 MGHRA, CDR2 YSYEKL. CDR3 DNA: TGCGCCAGCAGCCAAGGGGGACAGGTCCCTGACGCTTTCTTT. Translated, it gives CASSQGGQVPDAFF.

In its sample, this clonotype was seen many times. The CDR3 region is CASSPRYQETQYF. CDR3 DNA sequence: TGTGCCAGCAGTCCCCGGTACCAAGAGACCCAGTACTTC. The V gene is TRBV27, the J gene TRBJ2-5; D not resolved. Trimming took off 5 bases at V and 0 bases at J, with 7 bases between the two ends. CDR3 length: 13 amino acids. CDR1 is MNHEY and CDR2 is SMNVEV in the germline V gene (reference sequence).

This clonotype was detected ten times or more. The chain recombines TRBV11-2 with TRBJ2-2, with a possible D match to TRBD1 (5 bases). The CDR3 is 13 residues long. Germline V gene data show CDR1 as SGHAT and CDR2 as FQNNGV. The ends were cut back, 1 base at V and 6 bases at J, with 6 bases in the middle. CDR3 protein: CASSLVTAGELFF. DNA for the CDR3: TGTGCCAGCAGCTTAGTGACAGCCGGGGAGCTGTTTTTT.

This clonotype was counted at least ten times. The V gene is TRBV6-2 or TRBV6-3, the J gene TRBJ1-1; TRBD1 agrees at 9 bases. CDR1 is MNHEY, CDR2 SVGEGT, per germline. The CDR3 runs 15 residues. J lost 4 bases, V lost 5 bases, and 8 bases had no gene match. Written as DNA, the CDR3 is TGTGCCAGCAGTGACGACAGGGGGTTCGGCACTGAAGCTTTCTTT. It yields the protein CASSDDRGFGTEAFF.